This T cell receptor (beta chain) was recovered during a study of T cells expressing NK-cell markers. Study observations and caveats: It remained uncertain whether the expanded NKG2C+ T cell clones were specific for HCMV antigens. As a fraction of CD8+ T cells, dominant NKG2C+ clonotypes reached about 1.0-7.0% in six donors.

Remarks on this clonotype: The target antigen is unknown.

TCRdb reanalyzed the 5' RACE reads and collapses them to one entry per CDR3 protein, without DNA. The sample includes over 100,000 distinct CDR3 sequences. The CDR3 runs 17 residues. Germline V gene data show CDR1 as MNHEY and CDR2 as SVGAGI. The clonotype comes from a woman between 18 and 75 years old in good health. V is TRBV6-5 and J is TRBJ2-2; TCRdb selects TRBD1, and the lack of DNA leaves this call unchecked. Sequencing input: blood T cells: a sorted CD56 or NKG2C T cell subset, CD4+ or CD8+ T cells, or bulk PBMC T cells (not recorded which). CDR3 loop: CASTVTGPIANTGELFF.